A single T cell receptor beta chain is shown here with its context. The repertoire was sequenced with immunoSEQ multiplex PCR; TCRdb's copy has only in-frame clones and lacks some. The table records about 62,000 clones, 90% to 95% of them present only once. These data originate in a study of T cell changes during pregnancy in multiple sclerosis. The CDR3 contains 15 residues. Germline V gene lookup returns CDR1 LGHNA and CDR2 YNFKEQ. V was pared by 0 bases and J by 8 bases, with 16 bases between. The chain employs TRBV4-2 and TRBJ1-1, with D hard to call. This specimen was CD8+ T cells from peripheral blood mononuclear cells, taken in the second trimester of pregnancy. This receptor was identified in a female donor with multiple sclerosis, enrolled in a pregnancy study. The CDR3, as DNA: TGTGCCAGCAGCCAAGAGGGCCGGGGTGGGTCCGAAGCTTTCTTT. Translated, it gives CASSQEGRGGSEAFF.